The rows below give T cell receptor beta chains drawn from one sample of a study of regulatory T cells in long-lasting Graves disease. TCRdb reprocessed the multiplex PCR reads via MiXCR and lists one record per CDR3 protein. The sample contains roughly 500,000 distinct CDR3 sequences, 13% to 15% of which appear only once. A further study also used this sample, focusing on T cells in Graves' hyperthyroidism and ophthalmopathy.

The sequences come from peripheral blood mononuclear cells (PBMCs), collected at new diagnosis, from a patient treated with antithyroid drugs. These receptors were taken from a woman between 45 and 65 years old with Graves disease. Each CDR3 is given with its conserved first and last residue. The D gene is left open where the match is weak. Only part of the rows carry a size: once, few, many, or a class if the clone is expanded.

TRBV6-5	-	TRBJ1-4	many	TGTGCCAGCAGTTACTCTGGGGGGACTAATGAAAAACTGTTTTTT	CASSYSGGTNEKLFF
TRBV2	-	TRBJ2-7	many	TGTGCCAGCAATTTCCAGGAGGCCTACGAGCAGTACTTC	CASNFQEAYEQYF
TRBV7-8	-	TRBJ1-4	many	TGTGCCAGCAGCTTAGAGGGTGAGGGAAAGTACGAGGAAAAACTGTTTTTT	CASSLEGEGKYEEKLFF
TRBV6-1	-	TRBJ2-1	many	TGTGCCAGCAGTCCTCAAGACAATGAGCAGTTCTTC	CASSPQDNEQFF
TRBV20-1	TRBD2	TRBJ2-2	-	TGCAGTGCTAGAGTGAGCGGGAGGCCATGGGACACCGGGGAGCTGTTTTTT	CSARVSGRPWDTGELFF
TRBV13	-	TRBJ2-7	many	TGTGCCAGCAGCCAGGGACGTCCAATTTACGAGCAGTACTTC	CASSQGRPIYEQYF
TRBV2	TRBD2	TRBJ2-1	-	TGTGCCAGCACAGAAGCGGGGGGGAACAATGAGCAGTTCTTC	CASTEAGGNNEQFF
TRBV3-1	TRBD1	TRBJ2-5	-	TGTGCCAGCAGCCCGGGACAGGTTATAGGGACCCAGTACTTC	CASSPGQVIGTQYF
TRBV7-2	TRBD2	TRBJ2-7	few	TGTGCCAGCAGCGGGGGAGGACTAGCGGGAGTTGACGAGCAGTACTTC	CASSGGGLAGVDEQYF
TRBV2	-	TRBJ2-4	-	TGTGCCAGCAGAGGCAAGGGGGGTCCGGACATTCAGTACTTC	CASRGKGGPDIQYF
TRBV9	-	TRBJ2-1	-	TGTGCCAGCAGCGTAGTTGGTGAGTACAATGAGCAGTTCTTC	CASSVVGEYNEQFF
TRBV20-1	TRBD2	TRBJ2-1	-	TGCAGTGCTTCGGGGAGCGGGAGCTCCTACAATGAGCAGTTCTTC	CSASGSGSSYNEQFF
TRBV11-2	TRBD1	TRBJ2-2	many	TGTGCCAGCAGCTCGACACACCGGGACAGGGGAACCGGGGAGCTGTTTTTT	CASSSTHRDRGTGELFF
TRBV28	-	TRBJ2-3	many	TGTGCCAGCAGCCGGGGGGCTAGCGGCTTTACAGATACGCAGTATTTT	CASSRGASGFTDTQYF
TRBV5-1	-	TRBJ2-1	many	TGCGCCAGCAGCACGAACCCAGAGCTTTACAATGAGCAGTTCTTC	CASSTNPELYNEQFF
TRBV28	-	TRBJ1-3	-	TGTGCCAGCACCTCCGAAATCCTCGGCAAGAGAAACACCATATATTTT	CASTSEILGKRNTIYF
TRBV29-1	-	TRBJ1-2	few	TGCAGCGTCTCAGGGTTAGATGGCTACACCTTC	CSVSGLDGYTF
TRBV27	-	TRBJ1-6	-	TGTGCCAGCAGTTTATCGTCCAGGACCTCACCCCTCCACTTT	CASSLSSRTSPLHF
TRBV28	TRBD1	TRBJ2-2	many	TGTGCCAGCAGTTCCCATCCGGGACAGGCTTCCCCCGGGGGAAGCACCGGGGAGCTGTTTTTT	CASSSHPGQASPGGSTGELFF
TRBV5-4	TRBD2	TRBJ2-7	many	TGTGCCAGCAGCCCCGGGGGGAGTAGGACCTACGAGCAGTACTTC	CASSPGGSRTYEQYF
TRBV11-1	TRBD1	TRBJ2-7	many	TGTGCCAGCAGCTCCGGCTGGGGCAGGGGGTACGAGCAGTACTTC	CASSSGWGRGYEQYF
TRBV20-1	-	TRBJ2-3	-	TGCAGTGCCCTAAGAGGGGATACGCAGTATTTT	CSALRGDTQYF
TRBV24-1	-	TRBJ2-5	few	TGTGCCACCCAGGGCCGACAAGAGACCCAGTACTTC	CATQGRQETQYF
TRBV27	TRBD1	TRBJ2-1	many	TGTGCCAGCAGTTTGTACAGGGGCAATGAGCAGTTCTTC	CASSLYRGNEQFF
TRBV5-1	-	TRBJ2-5	-	TGCGCCAGCAGCTTTGACAGTCCTGGAGAGACCCAGTACTTC	CASSFDSPGETQYF
TRBV5-1	-	TRBJ2-6	-	TGCGCCAGCAGCTCAGGGACACCTGGGGCCAACGTCCTGACTTTC	CASSSGTPGANVLTF
TRBV7-3	-	TRBJ2-5	few	TGTGCCAGCAGCTTTGTACCTGGGGAGACCCAGTACTTC	CASSFVPGETQYF
TRBV12-3/TRBV12-4	TRBD1	TRBJ1-6	many	TGTGCCAGCAGTTTATGGGGTGGGACAGGGTCCAATTCACCCCTCCACTTT	CASSLWGGTGSNSPLHF
TRBV5-1	-	TRBJ2-3	many	TGCGCCAGCAATCGGGCCGAGACAGGTATCCCCACAGATACGCAGTATTTT	CASNRAETGIPTDTQYF
TRBV18	TRBD2	TRBJ2-1	-	TGTGCCAGCTCAAAGGGACTAGCGGGAGTAGATGAGCAGTTCTTC	CASSKGLAGVDEQFF
TRBV28	TRBD2	TRBJ2-7	many	TGTGCCAGCAGTTTATATAGCGGGAGTTTCCAGCAGTACTTC	CASSLYSGSFQQYF
TRBV10-3	-	TRBJ2-5	-	TGTGCCATCAGTGGTGGGGGCGGTTTTGGAGAGACCCAGTACTTC	CAISGGGGFGETQYF
TRBV30	-	TRBJ2-7	few	TGTGCCTGGAGTGTACGGGGAAGCCTGATGGGCAAGCAGTACTTC	CAWSVRGSLMGKQYF
TRBV6-2/TRBV6-3	-	TRBJ2-3	few	TGTGCCAGCAGTTACTCCGGGAGCCAGGTTTTTCCTCTTACGCAGTATTTT	CASSYSGSQVFPLTQYF
TRBV5-1	TRBD2	TRBJ2-7	-	TGCGCCAGCAGCTTGGTGGCGGGAGAAGGGTACGAGCAGTACTTC	CASSLVAGEGYEQYF
TRBV11-2	TRBD2	TRBJ2-1	many	TGTGCCAGCAGCTTTCTAGCGGGAGTCGGAAATGAGCAGTTCTTC	CASSFLAGVGNEQFF
TRBV3-1	-	TRBJ2-5	many	TGTGCCAGCAGCCCTTTCACCGACACAAAAGAGACCCAGTACTTC	CASSPFTDTKETQYF
TRBV20-1	TRBD1	TRBJ2-3	few	TGCAGTGCTAGTGGGGACAGGTCCACAGATACGCAGTATTTT	CSASGDRSTDTQYF
TRBV27	TRBD2	TRBJ2-7	many	TGTGCCAGCAGTTCCCGTCTAGCGGGAAAGTCGGATCGAGAGCAGTACTTC	CASSSRLAGKSDREQYF
TRBV7-3	-	TRBJ2-3	few	TGTGCCAGCAGCTCAAGGGGAAGCACAGATACGCAGTATTTT	CASSSRGSTDTQYF
TRBV29-1	-	TRBJ2-3	many	TGCAGCGTCCACTCCGGGAGCCCCACAGATACGCAGTATTTT	CSVHSGSPTDTQYF
TRBV7-2	-	TRBJ2-5	few	TGTGCCAGCAGACCACGGTGGGTCCAAGAGACCCAGTACTTC	CASRPRWVQETQYF
TRBV27	-	TRBJ2-3	-	TGTGCCCCATCAATCTATACGCAGTATTTT	CAPSIYTQYF
TRBV7-3	-	TRBJ2-1	many	TGTGCCAGCAGCTTATTTAGTAGGGCCAACTACAATGAGCAGTTCTTC	CASSLFSRANYNEQFF
TRBV5-1	TRBD2	TRBJ2-1	many	TGCGCCAGCAGCTTGGGATATAGCGGGAGGGCCAATGAGCAGTTCTTC	CASSLGYSGRANEQFF
TRBV12-5	TRBD2	TRBJ2-3	many	TGTGCTAGTGGTCAGTTACTAGCGGGAGGGCCACATACGCAGTATTTT	CASGQLLAGGPHTQYF
TRBV19	-	TRBJ1-5	-	TGTGCCAGTAGTAGGGTGGGAGATCAGCCCCAGCATTTT	CASSRVGDQPQHF
TRBV19	-	TRBJ2-1	few	TGTGCCAGTAGTCCAGGAGGGAGGGGAGGGGGCCCCTACAATGAGCAGTTCTTC	CASSPGGRGGGPYNEQFF
TRBV19	TRBD1	TRBJ1-1	few	TGTGCCAGTAGTATCACAGGGGGGTACACTGAAGCTTTCTTT	CASSITGGYTEAFF